This entry lists 14 T cell receptor beta chains sequenced from one sample in a study of T-cell reconstitution after alpha-beta-depleted transplantation in children. Using unique molecular identifiers, the investigators prepared the TCRbeta library. TCRdb re-called the PCR reads with MiXCR, one entry per CDR3 protein. The repertoire holds around 600,000 distinct CDR3 sequences, over 15% seen once, with 0.85% to 1.3% in the top ten. The source material was PBMCs from the stem cell graft donor, sampled from the stem cell graft. These receptors were taken from a human donor who donated a stem cell graft to a child with acute myeloid leukemia.

Only a few counts were recorded for this clonotype. This chain joins TRBV2 and TRBJ2-4, with D perhaps TRBD2 (6 bases). The CDR3 consists of 14 residues. In germline, CDR1 is SNHLY, CDR2 FYNNEI. V was cut by 4 bases and J by 8 bases, with 15 bases left in between. CDR3 protein: CASSGNSGDDIQYF. CDR3 in DNA: TGTGCCAGCAGTGGCAATAGCGGAGACGACATTCAGTACTTC.

The rearrangement uses TRBV6-1 and TRBJ1-2, with a possible D match to TRBD1 (6 bases). Trimming stripped 6 bases from V and 4 bases from J, with 12 bases between. In germline, CDR1 is MNHNS, CDR2 SASEGT. The CDR3 has 13 residues. The CDR3 DNA reads TGTGCCAGCAGATTCACAGGGATCTATGGCTACACCTTC. Its protein product is CASRFTGIYGYTF.

The V and J genes are TRBV7-9 and TRBJ2-1, with D possibly called TRBD1 or TRBD2 (5 bases each). The germline V and J ends were trimmed by 4 bases and 6 bases, with 22 bases remaining between them. CDR1 is SEHNR, CDR2 FQNEAQ, per germline (reference sequence). The CDR3 extends over 17 amino acids. CDR3 in amino acids: CASSSPTAGEGGNEQFF. CDR3 sequence (DNA): TGTGCCAGCAGCTCCCCGACAGCCGGGGAAGGCGGCAATGAGCAGTTCTTC.

The V gene is TRBV10-2, the J gene TRBJ1-2, with 7 bases identical to TRBD1. Germline CDR1 reads WSHSY; CDR2 reads SAAADI. J gave up 5 bases and V 6 bases, and 9 bases lay outside the gene matches. This CDR3 has 14 amino acids. In nucleotides, the CDR3 is TGCGCCAGCAGCGGCGGGACAGCGGGATATGGCTACACCTTC. It translates to CASSGGTAGYGYTF.

This clonotype has a count of ten or more. V usage is TRBV20-1 and J usage is TRBJ1-6; a weak D match, TRBD1 (5 bases). The V gene lost 1 base and the J gene lost 5 bases, with 15 bases spanning the gap. Germline values: CDR1 DFQATT, CDR2 SNEGSKA (reference sequence). This CDR3 comprises 16 residues. CDR3 sequence: CSARVVGRGDNSPLHF. CDR3 bases: TGCAGTGCTAGAGTAGTAGGAAGAGGGGATAATTCACCCCTCCACTTT.

This clonotype appeared a few times. V is TRBV7-2 and J is TRBJ2-7; 7 nucleotides agree with TRBD1. Germline V gene data show CDR1 as SGHTA and CDR2 as FQGNSA. J was trimmed by 3 bases and V by 5 bases; bases with no gene match: 4. This CDR3 region has 13 residues. Here the CDR3 reads CASSDRAVYEQYF. The CDR3 DNA reads as TGTGCCAGCAGCGACAGGGCCGTCTACGAGCAGTACTTC. Full variable domain (outside the CDR3, taken from reference TRBV7-2 and TRBJ2-7): GAGVSQSPSNKVTEKGKDVELRCDPISGHTALYWYRQSLGQGLEFLIYFQGNSAPDKSGLPSDRFSAERTGGSVSTLTIQRTQQEDSAVYLCASSDRAVYEQYFGPGTRLTVT.

This clonotype has at least ten counts. The chain recombines TRBV4-3 with TRBJ2-2, with D perhaps matching TRBD1 (6 bases). Germline V gives CDR1 LGHNA, CDR2 YSLEER. This CDR3 contains 13 residues. The V end was cut by 0 bases, the J end by 10 bases, with 9 bases between. The CDR3 bases are TGCGCCAGCAGCCAAGATCTGGGGGCGGAGCTGTTTTTT. Protein sequence: CASSQDLGAELFF.

This clonotype appeared many times. This chain links TRBV4-2 with TRBJ1-6, with D possibly being TRBD1 (6 bases). V lost 4 bases and J 6 bases, leaving 16 bases between the germline ends. Germline CDR1 and CDR2: LGHNA and YNFKEQ. This CDR3 has 16 amino acids. The CDR3 nucleotides are TGTGCCAGCAGCCTTCTCGTAGGACAGCTTAATTCACCCCTCCACTTT. It specifies CASSLLVGQLNSPLHF.

In this sample, this clonotype turned up many times. This chain links TRBV20-1 with TRBJ2-7; D is unclear. CDR1 is DFQATT and CDR2 is SNEGSKA in the germline V gene (reference sequence). V was cut by 6 bases and J by 0 bases, with 9 bases left in between. The CDR3 loop spans 12 amino acids. DNA for the CDR3: TGCAGTGCCACGGCAGACTCCTACGAGCAGTACGTC. Translation gives CSATADSYEQYV.

This clonotype was counted at least ten times. The chain links TRBV5-1 to TRBJ1-1; 9 nucleotides line up with TRBD1. The CDR3 runs to 21 residues. V was clipped by 1 base and J by 1 base; unmatched bases: 20. The germline CDR1 and CDR2 sequences are SGHRS and YFSETQ. As DNA, the CDR3 is TGCGCCAGCAGCTTGCCGTCCTTCACCAAGCGGGGACAGGGAACGAACACTGAAGCTTTCTTT. This sequence encodes CASSLPSFTKRGQGTNTEAFF.

This clonotype occurred a few times. The V gene is TRBV30, the J gene TRBJ2-3; 9 bases are a match to TRBD2. Trimming cost V 4 bases and J 0 bases; bases outside gene matches: 5. The germline CDR1 and CDR2 sequences are GTSNPN and SVGIG (reference sequence). The length of the CDR3 is 15 residues. The DNA for the CDR3 is TGTGCCTGGACCGCGGGGGGGCTAAGCACAGATACGCAGTATTTT. This translates into CAWTAGGLSTDTQYF.

Ten or more counts support this clonotype. This rearrangement joins TRBV20-1 to TRBJ2-1; 10 nucleotides line up with TRBD2. The junction had 5 bases not matched to a gene; V was cut back by 0 bases and J by 0 bases. The CDR3 runs to 17 residues. CDR1 and CDR2 from the germline V gene are DFQATT and SNEGSKA (reference sequence). CDR3 sequence: CSARDPLAGASYNEQFF. As DNA, the CDR3 is TGCAGTGCTAGAGATCCCCTAGCGGGGGCCTCCTACAATGAGCAGTTCTTC.

The chain combines TRBV7-2 with TRBJ1-1; TRBD1 matches 9 bases. V lost 5 bases to trimming and J lost 4 bases; unmatched junction nucleotides: 14. This CDR3 is 17 amino acids long. CDR1 is SGHTA and CDR2 is FQGNSA in the germline V gene. The CDR3 here is CASSRNGQGYLGTEAFF. The DNA for the CDR3 is TGTGCCAGCAGCCGAAACGGACAGGGGTATTTGGGCACTGAAGCTTTCTTT.

This chain links TRBV4-2 with TRBJ2-6; 8 bases fit TRBD1. CDR1 is LGHNA and CDR2 is YNFKEQ in the germline V gene. The V segment lost 1 base and the J segment 5 bases; nucleotides outside the gene matches: 16. The CDR3 sequence is 20 residues long. CDR3: CASSQGDGTGNLFWANVLTF. DNA of the CDR3: TGTGCCAGCAGCCAAGGGGACGGGACAGGAAATCTTTTCTGGGCCAACGTCCTGACTTTC.